The rows below give T cell receptor beta chains drawn from one sample of a study of cytomegalovirus exposure and HLA in healthy donors. The method was immunoSEQ multiplex PCR; TCRdb's version includes in-frame clones alone and lacks a portion of them. The profile shows 150,000 to 200,000 clones, 65% to 85% of them singletons. The sample comprised PBMCs. The receptors stem from a man aged 45-65 years in good health and CMV-seropositive. Both conserved end residues are part of each CDR3. The D gene is left open where the match is weak. Size is omitted from some rows. Given values are once, few, many or a class for expanded clones.

TRBJ1-1 | NA | TRBV27 | NA | TGTGCCAGCAGTTTAACGGGGAACACTGAAGCTTTCTTT | CASSLTGNTEAFF
TRBJ2-5 | NA | TRBV4-1 | NA | TGCGCCAGCAGCCAAGGGAGTCTCCAAGAGACCCAGTACTTC | CASSQGSLQETQYF
TRBJ1-3 | TRBD1 | TRBV9 | NA | TGTGCCAGCAGCCCCCGTTCCGGAACCCTGACAGGGAACACCATATATTTT | CASSPRSGTLTGNTIYF
TRBJ1-2 | NA | TRBV6-1 | NA | TGTGCCAGCAGTGAAGTGGGCAGACAGACCCATGGCTACACCTTC | CASSEVGRQTHGYTF
TRBJ1-5 | NA | TRBV30 | NA | TGTGCCTGGTCCCTAGGTGGCAATCAGCCCCAGCATTTT | CAWSLGGNQPQHF
TRBJ1-1 | NA | TRBV6-5 | NA | TGTGCCAGCAGTTACGTCCGGGGGGCCCACACTGAAGCTTTCTTT | CASSYVRGAHTEAFF
TRBJ1-1 | TRBD1 | TRBV5-1 | NA | TGCGCCAGCAGCTTGGGGACAGGGTGGGACACTGAAGCTTTCTTT | CASSLGTGWDTEAFF
TRBJ1-5 | NA | TRBV11-2 | NA | TGTGCCAGCAGCTCGACAGATTATCAGCCCCAGCATTTT | CASSSTDYQPQHF
TRBJ2-3 | TRBD2 | TRBV28 | NA | TGTGCCAGCAGTTCCCGTAGAGCGGGGGGCCCTAGCACAGATACGCAGTATTTT | CASSSRRAGGPSTDTQYF
TRBJ2-5 | NA | TRBV20-1 | NA | TGCAGTGCTAGGCAGGCTGAGACCCAGTACTTC | CSARQAETQYF
TRBJ1-2 | NA | TRBV11-2 | once | TGTGCCAGCAGCGTCGTTGGACAGAACATTAACTATGGCTACACCTTC | CASSVVGQNINYGYTF
TRBJ1-3 | NA | TRBV10-3 | NA | TGTGCCATCAATGGCGGAGCCTCTGGAAACACCATATATTTT | CAINGGASGNTIYF
TRBJ2-7 | NA | TRBV2 | NA | TGTGCCAGCAGTGTAGGGGAGGGGGAGGCTTACTTC | CASSVGEGEAYF
TRBJ1-1 | NA | TRBV5-4 | NA | TGTGCCAGCAGCTTGGCCCCGAGGTTAGGCACTGAAGCTTTCTTT | CASSLAPRLGTEAFF
TRBJ2-7 | TRBD2 | TRBV6-6 | NA | TGTGCCAGCAGTCCTAGCGGGAGGTTAAACGAGCAGTACTTC | CASSPSGRLNEQYF
TRBJ2-3 | TRBD2 | TRBV18 | NA | TGTGCCAGCTCCTTAGCGGGCGTAGGGTCTCATGCAGATACGCAGTATTTT | CASSLAGVGSHADTQYF
TRBJ1-5 | NA | TRBV4-1 | NA | TGCGCCAGCAGCCAAGGAGGGAGTTGGGGCAATCAGCCCCAGCATTTT | CASSQGGSWGNQPQHF